This entry concerns a single T cell receptor (beta chain). This CDR3 is built from 14 residues. V lost 0 bases and J lost 13, with 16 bases in between. CDR1 and CDR2 from the germline V gene are LNHNV and YYDKDF (reference sequence). This sample was taken from a study of blood T cell repertoires in COVID-19. On the study more broadly: Samples came from the United States, Italy and Spain, spanning acute and convalescent COVID-19. T cells, B-cell-depleted T cells, or PBMCs provided the cDNA or gDNA that served as material.

Profiled with immunoSEQ multiplex PCR; TCRdb holds only in-frame clones, not every one. This sample has 150,000 or so clones, with 80% to 90% found just once. This TCR was sampled from a man in his fifties or sixties with acute or convalescent COVID-19. The sequencing input was peripheral blood. The chain has TRBV15 and TRBJ2-1; possible D gene TRBD2, 8 bases. CDR3 in DNA: TGTGCCACCAGCAGAGATTCGGGGGGGACAGATCAGTTCTTC. Protein product: CATSRDSGGTDQFF.